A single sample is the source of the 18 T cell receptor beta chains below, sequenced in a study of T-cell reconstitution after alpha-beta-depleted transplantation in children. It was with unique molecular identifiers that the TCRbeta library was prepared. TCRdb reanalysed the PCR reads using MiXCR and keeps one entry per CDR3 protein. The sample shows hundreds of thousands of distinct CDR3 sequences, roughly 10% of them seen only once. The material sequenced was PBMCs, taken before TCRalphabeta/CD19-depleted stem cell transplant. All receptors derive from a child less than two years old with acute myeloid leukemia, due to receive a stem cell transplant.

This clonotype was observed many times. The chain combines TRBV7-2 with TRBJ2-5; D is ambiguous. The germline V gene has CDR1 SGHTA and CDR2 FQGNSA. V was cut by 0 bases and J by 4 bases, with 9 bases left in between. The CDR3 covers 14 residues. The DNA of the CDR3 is TGTGCCAGCAGCTTAGCCAGATCCACAGAGACCCAGTACTTC. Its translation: CASSLARSTETQYF.

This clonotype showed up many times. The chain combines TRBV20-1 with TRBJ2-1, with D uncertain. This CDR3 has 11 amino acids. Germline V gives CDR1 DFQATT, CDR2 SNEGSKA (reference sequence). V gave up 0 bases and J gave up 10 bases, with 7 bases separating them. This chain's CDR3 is CSARDRREQFF. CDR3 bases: TGCAGTGCTAGAGATCGTAGAGAGCAGTTCTTC.

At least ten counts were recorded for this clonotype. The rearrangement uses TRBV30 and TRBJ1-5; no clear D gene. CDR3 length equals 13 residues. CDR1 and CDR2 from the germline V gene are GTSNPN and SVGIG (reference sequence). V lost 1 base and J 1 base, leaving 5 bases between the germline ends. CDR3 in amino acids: CAWSESSNQPQHF. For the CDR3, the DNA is TGTGCCTGGAGTGAGTCAAGCAATCAGCCCCAGCATTTT.

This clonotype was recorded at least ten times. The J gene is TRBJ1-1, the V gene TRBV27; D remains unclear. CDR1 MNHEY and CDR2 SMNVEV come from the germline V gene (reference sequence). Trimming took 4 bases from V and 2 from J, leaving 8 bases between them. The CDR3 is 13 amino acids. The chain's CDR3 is CASSSEINTEAFF. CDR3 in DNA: TGTGCCAGCAGTTCAGAGATTAACACTGAAGCTTTCTTT.

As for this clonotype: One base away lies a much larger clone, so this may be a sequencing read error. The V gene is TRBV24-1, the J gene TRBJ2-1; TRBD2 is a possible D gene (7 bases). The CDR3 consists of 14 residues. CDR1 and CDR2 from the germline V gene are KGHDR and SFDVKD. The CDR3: CAASDGGLGNEQFF. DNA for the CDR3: TGTGCCGCCAGTGACGGGGGGCTGGGGAATGAGCAGTTCTTC.

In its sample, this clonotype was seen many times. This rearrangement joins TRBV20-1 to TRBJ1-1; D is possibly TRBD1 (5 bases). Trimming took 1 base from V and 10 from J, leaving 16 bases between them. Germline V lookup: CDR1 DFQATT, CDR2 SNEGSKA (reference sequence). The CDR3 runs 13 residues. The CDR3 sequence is CSARGFGGRGAFF. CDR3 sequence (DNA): TGCAGTGCTAGAGGTTTTGGAGGGAGGGGAGCTTTCTTT.

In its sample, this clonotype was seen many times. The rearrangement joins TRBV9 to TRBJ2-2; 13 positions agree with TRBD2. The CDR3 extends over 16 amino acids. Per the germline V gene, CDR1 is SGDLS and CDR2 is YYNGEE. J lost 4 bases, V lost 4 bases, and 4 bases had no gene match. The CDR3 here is CASSSLAGGFTGELFF. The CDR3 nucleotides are TGTGCCAGCAGCTCACTAGCGGGAGGGTTCACCGGGGAGCTGTTTTTT.

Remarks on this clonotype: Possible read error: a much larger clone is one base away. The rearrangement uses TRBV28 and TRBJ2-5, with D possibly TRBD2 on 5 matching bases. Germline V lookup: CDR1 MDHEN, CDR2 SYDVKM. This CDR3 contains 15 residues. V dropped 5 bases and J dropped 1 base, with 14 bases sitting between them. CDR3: CASSPTTRAQETQYF. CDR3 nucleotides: TGTGCCAGCAGTCCGACGACGAGGGCCCAAGAGACCCAGTACTTC.

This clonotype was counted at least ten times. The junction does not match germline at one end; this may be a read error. The CDR3 nucleotides are TGTGCCAACAGTGAATCAGGGGACTGGACCCAGTTAAGATTGTCAGATACGCAGTATTTT. Translation: CANSESGDWTQLRLSDTQYF. The chain carries TRBV25-1 and TRBJ2-3; TRBD1 or TRBD2 may be the D gene (6 bases each). The CDR3 sequence is 20 residues long. CDR1 and CDR2 from the germline V gene are MGHDK and SYGVNS.

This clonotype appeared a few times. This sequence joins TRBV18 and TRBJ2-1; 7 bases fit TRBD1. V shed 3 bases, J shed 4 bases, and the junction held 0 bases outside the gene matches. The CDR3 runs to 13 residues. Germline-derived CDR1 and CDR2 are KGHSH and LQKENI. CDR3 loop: CASSPTGYNEQFF. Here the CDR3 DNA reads TGTGCCAGCTCACCGACAGGGTACAATGAGCAGTTCTTC.

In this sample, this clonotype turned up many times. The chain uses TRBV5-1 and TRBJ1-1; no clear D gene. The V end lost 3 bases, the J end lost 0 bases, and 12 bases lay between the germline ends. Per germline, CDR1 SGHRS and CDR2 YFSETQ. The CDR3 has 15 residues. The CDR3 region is CASSSLGGLNTEAFF. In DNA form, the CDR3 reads TGCGCCAGCAGCTCTCTGGGAGGCCTGAACACTGAAGCTTTCTTT. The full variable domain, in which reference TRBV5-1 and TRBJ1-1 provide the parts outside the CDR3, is KAGVTQTPRYLIKTRGQQVTLSCSPISGHRSVSWYQQTPGQGLQFLFEYFSETQRNKGNFPGRFSGRQFSNSRSEMNVSTLELGDSALYLCASSSLGGLNTEAFFGQGTRLTVV.

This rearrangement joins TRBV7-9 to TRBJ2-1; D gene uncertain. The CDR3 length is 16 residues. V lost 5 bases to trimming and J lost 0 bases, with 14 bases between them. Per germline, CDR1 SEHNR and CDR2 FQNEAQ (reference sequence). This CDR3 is CASSPSWVSSYNEQFF. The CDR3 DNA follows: TGTGCCAGCAGCCCATCTTGGGTGAGCTCCTACAATGAGCAGTTCTTC.

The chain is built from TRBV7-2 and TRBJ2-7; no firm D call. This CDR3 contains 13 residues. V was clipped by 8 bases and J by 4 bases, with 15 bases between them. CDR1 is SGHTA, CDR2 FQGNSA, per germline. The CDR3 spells CASHSQAAYEQYF. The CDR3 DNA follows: TGTGCCAGCCACAGTCAGGCAGCATACGAGCAGTACTTC.

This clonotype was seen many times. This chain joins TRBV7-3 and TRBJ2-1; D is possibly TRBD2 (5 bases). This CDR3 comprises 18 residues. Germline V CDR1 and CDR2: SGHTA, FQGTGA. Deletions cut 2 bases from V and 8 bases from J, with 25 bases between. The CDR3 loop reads CASSLGYVGRSGLDEQFF. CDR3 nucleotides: TGTGCCAGCAGCTTAGGGTACGTCGGGCGGAGCGGTTTGGATGAGCAGTTCTTC.

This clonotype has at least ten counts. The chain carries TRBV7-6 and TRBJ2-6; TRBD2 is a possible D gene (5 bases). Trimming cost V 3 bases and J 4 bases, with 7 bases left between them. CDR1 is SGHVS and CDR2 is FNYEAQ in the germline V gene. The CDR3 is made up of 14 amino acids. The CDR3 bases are TGTGCCAGCAGCTTGGGAGTAGGGGCCAACGTCCTGACTTTC. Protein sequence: CASSLGVGANVLTF.

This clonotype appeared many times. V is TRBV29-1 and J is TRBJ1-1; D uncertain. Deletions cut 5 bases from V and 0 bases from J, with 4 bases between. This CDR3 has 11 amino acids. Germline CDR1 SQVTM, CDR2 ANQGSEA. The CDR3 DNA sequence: TGCAGCGTTCGGGTGAACACTGAAGCTTTCTTT. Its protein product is CSVRVNTEAFF. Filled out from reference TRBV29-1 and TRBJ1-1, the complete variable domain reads SAVISQKPSRDICQRGTSLTIQCQVDSQVTMMFWYRQQPGQSLTLIATANQGSEATYESGFVIDKFPISRPNLTFSTLTVSNMSPEDSSIYLCSVRVNTEAFFGQGTRLTVV.

The CDR3 is CASCIGNAEETQYF. The CDR3 nucleotides are TGTGCCAGCTGTATCGGGAATGCGGAAGAGACCCAGTACTTC. The J gene is TRBJ2-5, the V gene TRBV7-9, with a possible D match to TRBD2 (5 bases). The germline V gene encodes CDR1 SEHNR and CDR2 FQNEAQ (reference sequence). The CDR3 loop spans 14 amino acids. Trimming stripped 8 bases from V and 3 bases from J, with 16 bases between.

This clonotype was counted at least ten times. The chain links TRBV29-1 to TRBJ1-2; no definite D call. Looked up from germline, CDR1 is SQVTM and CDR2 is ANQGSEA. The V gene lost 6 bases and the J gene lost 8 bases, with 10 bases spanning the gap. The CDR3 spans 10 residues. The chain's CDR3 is CSVSEGGYTF. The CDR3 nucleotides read TGCAGCGTCTCCGAGGGCGGCTACACCTTC.